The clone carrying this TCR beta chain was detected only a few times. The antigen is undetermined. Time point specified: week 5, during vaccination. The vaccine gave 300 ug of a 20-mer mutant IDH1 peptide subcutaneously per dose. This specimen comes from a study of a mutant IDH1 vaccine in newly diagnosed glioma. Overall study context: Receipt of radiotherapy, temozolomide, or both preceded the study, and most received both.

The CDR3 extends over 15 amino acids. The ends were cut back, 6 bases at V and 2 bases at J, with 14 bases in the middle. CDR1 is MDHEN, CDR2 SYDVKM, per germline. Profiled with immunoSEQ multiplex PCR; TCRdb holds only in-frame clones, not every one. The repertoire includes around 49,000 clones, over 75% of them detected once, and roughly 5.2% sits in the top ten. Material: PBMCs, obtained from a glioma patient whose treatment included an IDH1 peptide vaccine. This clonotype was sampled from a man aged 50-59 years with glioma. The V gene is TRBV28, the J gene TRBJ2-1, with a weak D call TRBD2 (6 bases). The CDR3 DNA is TGTGCCAGCAGCCACAGGACGGGGGCCTACAATGAGCAGTTCTTC. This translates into CASSHRTGAYNEQFF.